These T cell receptor beta chains were read from a single sample in a study of early T cells in non-severe SARS-CoV-2 infection. MiXCR, applied by TCRdb to the 5' RACE reads, yields one record per CDR3 protein. This sample has fewer than 65,000 distinct CDR3 sequences; roughly a tenth occur once, and the top ten carry less than 1.5%. Sample: whole blood. These receptors were taken from an adult who was a healthcare worker with PCR-confirmed SARS-CoV-2 infection or an uninfected control (not recorded which). Both conserved end residues are part of each CDR3. The D gene is left open where the match is weak. Size is stated for part of the rows, as once, few or many counts, or as a class when the clone is expanded.

-	-	TRBV7-3	TRBJ1-1	TGTGCCAGCAGCTCCGTGTCGGGGACTGAAGCTTTCTTT	CASSSVSGTEAFF
many	-	TRBV2	TRBJ1-1	TGTGCCAGCAGTGAAGCCGGGGGCACTGAAGCTTTCTTT	CASSEAGGTEAFF
many	-	TRBV7-9	TRBJ1-2	TGTGCCAGCAGCTTAGAGGGTGGAGTCTATGGCTACACCTTC	CASSLEGGVYGYTF
-	TRBD2	TRBV19	TRBJ2-3	TGTGCCGCGGGGGACGCGGGGACAGATACGCAGTATTTT	CAAGDAGTDTQYF
few	-	TRBV3-1	TRBJ1-1	TGTGCCAGCAGCCAGGGGGACGGTGAAGCTTTCTTT	CASSQGDGEAFF
-	-	TRBV30	TRBJ2-1	TGTGCCGGTGAAAAGGGCCGGTCGGACCCAAATGAGCAGTTCTTC	CAGEKGRSDPNEQFF
many	TRBD2	TRBV20-1	TRBJ2-3	TGCAGTGCTAGAGGCCCGGGACTAGCGGGGGGCTATAGCACAGATACGCAGTATTTT	CSARGPGLAGGYSTDTQYF
-	TRBD2	TRBV19	TRBJ2-1	TGTGCCAGTAGTATAACTAGCGGGGTGAGCTCCTACAATGAGCAGTTCTTC	CASSITSGVSSYNEQFF
few	-	TRBV24-1	TRBJ2-3	TGTGCCACCAGTCGAACAGGGACGCAGTATTTT	CATSRTGTQYF
-	TRBD1	TRBV24-1	TRBJ2-3	TGTGCCACCGCGGGACAGGGGACAGATACGCAGTATTTT	CATAGQGTDTQYF
-	-	TRBV21-1	TRBJ2-1	TGTGCCAGCAGCAAAGAAACAGACTACAATGAGCAGTTCTTC	CASSKETDYNEQFF
few	-	TRBV30	TRBJ1-1	TGTGCCCGCACCATGGGGGCGAACACTGAAGCTTTCTTT	CARTMGANTEAFF
few	-	TRBV12-3/TRBV12-4	TRBJ1-1	TGTGCCAGCAGTCCAGGGTACCGCACTGAAGCTTTCTTT	CASSPGYRTEAFF
many	TRBD1	TRBV18	TRBJ1-6	TGTGCCAGCTCACCACGGCCGGGACAGCCGTCCTACAATTCACCCCTCCACTTT	CASSPRPGQPSYNSPLHF
many	-	TRBV18	TRBJ1-1	TGTGCCAGCTCCACCCACAGGGTTAAAGATGAAGCTTTCTTT	CASSTHRVKDEAFF
few	-	TRBV18	TRBJ2-2	TGTGCCAGCTCACCGCAGGAAACCGGGGAGCTGTTTTTT	CASSPQETGELFF
few	-	TRBV2	TRBJ2-4	TGTGCCAGCAGTGAGACATCTAGCATTCAGTACTTC	CASSETSSIQYF
many	-	TRBV11-1	TRBJ1-1	TGTGCCAGCAGCTTAGTTGGGGAGGACACTGAAGCTTTCTTT	CASSLVGEDTEAFF
-	-	TRBV3-1	TRBJ2-2	TGTGCCAGCAAGGGGCGGGCCTCGATCACCGGGGAGCTGTTTTTT	CASKGRASITGELFF
few	TRBD1	TRBV20-1	TRBJ1-5	TGCAGTGCTAGAGCGGACAGGGATCAGCCCCAGCATTTT	CSARADRDQPQHF
-	TRBD1	TRBV2	TRBJ1-1	TGTGCCAGCAGGAGGACAGGGCCGAACACTGAAGCTTTCTTT	CASRRTGPNTEAFF
-	-	TRBV13	TRBJ2-5	TGTGCCAGCAGAAAACAGGAGAACCAGGAGACCCAGTACTTC	CASRKQENQETQYF
-	-	TRBV19	TRBJ1-2	TGTGCCAGTAGTCGGCAGGGTAATGGCTACACCTTC	CASSRQGNGYTF
many	-	TRBV6-1	TRBJ2-2	TGTGCCACACAGGGCCATCAAACCGGGGAGCTGTTTTTT	CATQGHQTGELFF
many	-	TRBV20-1	TRBJ1-6	TGCAGTGCCGTAGGTGGTTCAGGGCTCTCCTATAATTCACCCCTCCACTTT	CSAVGGSGLSYNSPLHF
few	TRBD2	TRBV9	TRBJ2-1	TGTGCCAGCAGCGTTAGCGGGGGGGAGTATAATGAGCAGTTCTTC	CASSVSGGEYNEQFF
-	-	TRBV12-3/TRBV12-4	TRBJ1-1	TGTGCCAGCAGCTTTGCCGCTGGGAACACTGAAGCTTTCTTT	CASSFAAGNTEAFF
few	-	TRBV27	TRBJ1-2	TGTGCCAGCAGTTTAGGGTTAGGGAACTATGGCTACACCTTC	CASSLGLGNYGYTF
few	-	TRBV11-2	TRBJ1-2	TGTGCCAGCAGACACTTAGTTCCAGTTAACTATGGCTACACCTTC	CASRHLVPVNYGYTF
many	-	TRBV2	TRBJ2-3	TGTGCCAGCAGTGATAGTCTGATTGTTGAGTATTTT	CASSDSLIVEYF
few	TRBD1	TRBV6-1	TRBJ1-1	TGTGCCAGCACCTCCCCTGGGACAGGGAAAACTGAAGCTTTCTTT	CASTSPGTGKTEAFF
-	TRBD2	TRBV6-5	TRBJ2-2	TGTGCCAGCAGTTCCCGGGACTATTCCACCGGGGAGCTGTTTTTT	CASSSRDYSTGELFF
few	-	TRBV9	TRBJ2-3	TGTGCCAGCAGCAACGGACGAATTAACACAGATACGCAGTATTTT	CASSNGRINTDTQYF
-	-	TRBV19	TRBJ1-5	TGTGCCAGTAGTAGGCAGTCCTTTCAGCCCCAGCATTTT	CASSRQSFQPQHF
few	-	TRBV20-1	TRBJ2-1	TGCAGTGCCGGACGCAGCTACAATGAGCAGTTCTTC	CSAGRSYNEQFF
few	TRBD2	TRBV7-6	TRBJ2-3	TGTGCCAGCAGCTTAGCGGGGGGGATCACAGATACGCAGTATTTT	CASSLAGGITDTQYF